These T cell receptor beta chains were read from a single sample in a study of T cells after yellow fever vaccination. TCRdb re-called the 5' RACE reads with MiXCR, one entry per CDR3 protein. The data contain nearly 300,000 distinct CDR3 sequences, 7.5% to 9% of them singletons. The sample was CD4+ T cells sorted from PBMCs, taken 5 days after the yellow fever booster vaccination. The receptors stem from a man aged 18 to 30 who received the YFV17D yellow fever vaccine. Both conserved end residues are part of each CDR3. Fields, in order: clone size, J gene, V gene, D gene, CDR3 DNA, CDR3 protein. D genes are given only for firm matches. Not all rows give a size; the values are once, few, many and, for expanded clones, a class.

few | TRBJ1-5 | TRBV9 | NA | TGTGCCAGCAGCCCAGGGGCAGGGGTGGGTCAGCCCCAGCATTTT | CASSPGAGVGQPQHF
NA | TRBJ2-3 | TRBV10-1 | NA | TGCGCCAGCGGATTCTCTAGCACAGATACGCAGTATTTT | CASGFSSTDTQYF
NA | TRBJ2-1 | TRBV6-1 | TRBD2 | TGTGCCAGCAGTGACGGGGGGAGGTCCTACAATGAGCAGTTCTTC | CASSDGGRSYNEQFF
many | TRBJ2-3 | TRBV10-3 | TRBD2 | TGTGCCATCAAGTCAGCGGGGGATGACACAGATACGCAGTATTTT | CAIKSAGDDTDTQYF
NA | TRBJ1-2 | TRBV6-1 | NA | TGTGCCAGCAGCGTCTCCTTGCAGGGCTACACCTTC | CASSVSLQGYTF
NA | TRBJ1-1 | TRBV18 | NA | TGTGCCAGCTCACCGGGGTCCGGCGACGGCACTGAAGCTTTCTTT | CASSPGSGDGTEAFF
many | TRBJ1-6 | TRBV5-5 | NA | TGTGCCAGCAGCTTGGACATAGTAGCCCTCCACTTT | CASSLDIVALHF
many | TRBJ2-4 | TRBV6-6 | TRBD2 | TGTGCCTCCTCGTCCGATAGCGGGGGGAACATTCAGTACTTC | CASSSDSGGNIQYF
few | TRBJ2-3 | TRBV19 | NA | TGTGCCAGTAAGGTTGGATACAGGGTATGGGAGGACACAGATACGCAGTATTTT | CASKVGYRVWEDTDTQYF
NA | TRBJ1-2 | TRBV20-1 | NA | TGCAGTGCTAGAGTTCAGACCTATGGCTACACCTTC | CSARVQTYGYTF
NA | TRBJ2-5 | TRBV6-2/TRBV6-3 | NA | TGTGCCAGCAGTTCACGGGTCACCCAGTACTTC | CASSSRVTQYF
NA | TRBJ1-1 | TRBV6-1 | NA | TGTGCCAGCACCCCGCAGTTCCCTGAAGCTTTCTTT | CASTPQFPEAFF
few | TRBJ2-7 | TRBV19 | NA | TGTGCCAGTAGTCCTTGGGACACATCCTACGAGCAGTACTTC | CASSPWDTSYEQYF
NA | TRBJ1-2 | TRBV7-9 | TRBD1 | TGTGCCAGCAGCTCAGACAGGGGGTTCCCCTATGGCTACACCTTC | CASSSDRGFPYGYTF
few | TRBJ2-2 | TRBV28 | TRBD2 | TGTGCCAGCAGTTCTCGAAGCGGGGGGGCCGACACCGGGGAGCTGTTTTTT | CASSSRSGGADTGELFF
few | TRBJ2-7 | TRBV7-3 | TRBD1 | TGTGCCAGCAGCTTAACGAGGACAGGCGAGCAGTACTTC | CASSLTRTGEQYF
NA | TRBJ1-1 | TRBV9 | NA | TGTGCCAGCAGCGTAGAGGCGTCCACTGAAGCTTTCTTT | CASSVEASTEAFF
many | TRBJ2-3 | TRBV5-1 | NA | TGCGCCAGCAGCTTGGGGTCTCACACAGATACGCAGTATTTT | CASSLGSHTDTQYF
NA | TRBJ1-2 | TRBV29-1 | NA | TGCAGCGCCTCGGATTCCCCGGGGGGCTACACCTTC | CSASDSPGGYTF
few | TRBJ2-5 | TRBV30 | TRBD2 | TGTGCCCGGAAGGGAGGCGGGGGGCGAACAGAGACCCAGTACTTC | CARKGGGGRTETQYF
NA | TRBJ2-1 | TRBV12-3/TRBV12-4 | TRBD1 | TGTGCCAGCAGGGACAGGGGGCCGTACAATGAGCAGTTCTTC | CASRDRGPYNEQFF
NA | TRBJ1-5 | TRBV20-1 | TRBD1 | TGCAGTGCTAGAGATCAGGGGGTTAGTCAGCCCCAGCATTTT | CSARDQGVSQPQHF
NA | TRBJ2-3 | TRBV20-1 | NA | TGCAGTGCTAGATCTAGGGCAGATACGCAGTATTTT | CSARSRADTQYF
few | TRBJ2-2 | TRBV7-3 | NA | TGTGCCAGCAGCCGCAGGTCCGGGTCCAACGGGGAGCTGTTTTTT | CASSRRSGSNGELFF
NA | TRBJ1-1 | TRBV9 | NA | TGTGCCAGCAGCGTAGTGGCTACGAACACTGAAGCTTTCTTT | CASSVVATNTEAFF
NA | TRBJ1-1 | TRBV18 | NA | TGTGCCAGCTCAACAAGGCTTGCGGGGGCGTGGGCTGAAGCTTTCTTT | CASSTRLAGAWAEAFF
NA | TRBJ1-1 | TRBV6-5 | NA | TGTGCCAGCAGTTACCGAGGGCTTGAAGCTTTCTTT | CASSYRGLEAFF
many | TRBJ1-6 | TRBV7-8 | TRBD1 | TGTGCCAGCAGCGCCGGGCAGGGGGCAGAATCACCCCTCCACTTT | CASSAGQGAESPLHF
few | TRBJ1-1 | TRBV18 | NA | TGTGCCAGCTCACCATCCGGATGGGCGCGGGATTCCTCTGCTTTCTTT | CASSPSGWARDSSAFF